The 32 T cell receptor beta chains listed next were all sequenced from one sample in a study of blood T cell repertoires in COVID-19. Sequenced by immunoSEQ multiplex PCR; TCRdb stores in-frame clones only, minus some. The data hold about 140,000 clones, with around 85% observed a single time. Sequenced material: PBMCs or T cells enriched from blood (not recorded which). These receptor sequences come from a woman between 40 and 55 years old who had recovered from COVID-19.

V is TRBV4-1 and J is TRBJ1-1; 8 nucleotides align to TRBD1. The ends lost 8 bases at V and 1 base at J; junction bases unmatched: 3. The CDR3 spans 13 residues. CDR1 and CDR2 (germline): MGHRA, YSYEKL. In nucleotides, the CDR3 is TGCGCCAGCGGACAGGGCGGGAACACTGAAGCTTTCTTT. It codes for CASGQGGNTEAFF.

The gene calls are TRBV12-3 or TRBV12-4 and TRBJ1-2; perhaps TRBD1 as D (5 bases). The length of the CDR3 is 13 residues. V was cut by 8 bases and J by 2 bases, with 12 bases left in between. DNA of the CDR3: TGTGCCAGCCGCCTGGCAGGGAACTATGGCTACACCTTC. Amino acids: CASRLAGNYGYTF.

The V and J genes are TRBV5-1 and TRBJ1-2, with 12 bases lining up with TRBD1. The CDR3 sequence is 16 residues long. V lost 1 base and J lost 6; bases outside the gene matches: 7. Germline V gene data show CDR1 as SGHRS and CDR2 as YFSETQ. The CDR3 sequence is CASSLSAGTGGNGYTF. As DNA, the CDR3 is TGCGCCAGCAGCTTGTCGGCTGGGACAGGGGGCAATGGCTACACCTTC.

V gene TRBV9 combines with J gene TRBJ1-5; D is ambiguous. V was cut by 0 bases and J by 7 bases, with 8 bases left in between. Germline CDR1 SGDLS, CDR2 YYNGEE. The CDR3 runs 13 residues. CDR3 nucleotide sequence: TGTGCCAGCAGCGTAGGGGGAGAGCAGCCCCAGCATTTT. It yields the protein CASSVGGEQPQHF.

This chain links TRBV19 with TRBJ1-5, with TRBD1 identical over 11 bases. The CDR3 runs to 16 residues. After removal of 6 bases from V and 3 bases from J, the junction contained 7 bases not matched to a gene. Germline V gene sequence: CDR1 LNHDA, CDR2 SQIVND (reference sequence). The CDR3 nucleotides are TGTGCCAGTAGCGATCGGGACAGGGGGTACAATCAGCCCCAGCATTTT. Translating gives CASSDRDRGYNQPQHF.

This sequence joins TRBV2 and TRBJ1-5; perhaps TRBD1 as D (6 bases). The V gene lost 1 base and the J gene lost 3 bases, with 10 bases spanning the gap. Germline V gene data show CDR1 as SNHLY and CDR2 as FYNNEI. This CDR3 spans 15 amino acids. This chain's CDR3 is CASSEVTGPNQPQHF. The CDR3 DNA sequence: TGTGCCAGCAGTGAAGTGACAGGACCCAATCAGCCCCAGCATTTT.

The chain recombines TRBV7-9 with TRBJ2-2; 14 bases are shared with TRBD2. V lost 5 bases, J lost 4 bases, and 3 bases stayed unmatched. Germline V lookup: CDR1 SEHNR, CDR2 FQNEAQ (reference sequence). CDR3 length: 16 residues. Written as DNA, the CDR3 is TGTGCCAGCAGCCCGACTAGCGGGGGGGCCACCGGGGAGCTGTTTTTT. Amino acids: CASSPTSGGATGELFF.

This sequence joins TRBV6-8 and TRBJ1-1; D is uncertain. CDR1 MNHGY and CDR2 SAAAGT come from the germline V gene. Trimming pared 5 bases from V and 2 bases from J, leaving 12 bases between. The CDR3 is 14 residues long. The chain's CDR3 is CASSPPRGNTEAFF. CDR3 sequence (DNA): TGTGCCAGCAGTCCGCCCCGGGGTAACACTGAAGCTTTCTTT.

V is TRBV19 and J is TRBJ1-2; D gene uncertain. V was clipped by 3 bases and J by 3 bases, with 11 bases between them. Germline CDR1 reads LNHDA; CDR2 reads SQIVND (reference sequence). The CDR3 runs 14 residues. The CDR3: CASSIRRGDYGYTF. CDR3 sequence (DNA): TGTGCCAGTAGTATCCGGCGGGGTGACTATGGCTACACCTTC.

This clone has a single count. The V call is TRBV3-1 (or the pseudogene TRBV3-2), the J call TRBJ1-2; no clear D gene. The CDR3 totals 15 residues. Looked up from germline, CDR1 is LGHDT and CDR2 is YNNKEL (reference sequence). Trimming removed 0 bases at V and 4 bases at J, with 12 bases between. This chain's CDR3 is CASSQDLGRLYGYTF. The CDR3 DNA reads TGTGCCAGCAGCCAAGATTTGGGCCGCCTCTATGGCTACACCTTC.

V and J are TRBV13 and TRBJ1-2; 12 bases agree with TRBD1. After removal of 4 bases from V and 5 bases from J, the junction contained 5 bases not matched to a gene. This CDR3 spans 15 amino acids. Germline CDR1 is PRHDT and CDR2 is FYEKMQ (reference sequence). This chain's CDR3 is CASSYGTGGPYGYTF. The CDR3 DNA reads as TGTGCCAGCAGCTACGGGACAGGGGGCCCTTATGGCTACACCTTC.

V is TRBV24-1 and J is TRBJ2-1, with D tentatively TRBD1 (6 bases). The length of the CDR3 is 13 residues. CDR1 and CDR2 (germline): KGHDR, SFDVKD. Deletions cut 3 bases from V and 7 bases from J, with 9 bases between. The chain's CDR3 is CATSDPTGNEQFF. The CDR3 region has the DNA TGTGCCACCAGTGATCCCACAGGGAATGAGCAGTTCTTC.

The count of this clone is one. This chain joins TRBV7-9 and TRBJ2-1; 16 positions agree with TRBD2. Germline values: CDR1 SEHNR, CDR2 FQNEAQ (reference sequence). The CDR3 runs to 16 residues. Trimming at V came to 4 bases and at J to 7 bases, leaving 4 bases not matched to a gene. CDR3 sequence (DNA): TGTGCCAGCAGCTCCGGGACTAGCGGGAGGGGGAATGAGCAGTTCTTC. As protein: CASSSGTSGRGNEQFF.

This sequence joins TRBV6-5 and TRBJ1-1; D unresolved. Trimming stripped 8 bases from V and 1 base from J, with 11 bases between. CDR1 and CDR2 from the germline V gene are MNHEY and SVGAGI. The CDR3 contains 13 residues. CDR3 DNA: TGTGCCAGCCTTCTAGTAACGAACACTGAAGCTTTCTTT. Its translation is CASLLVTNTEAFF.

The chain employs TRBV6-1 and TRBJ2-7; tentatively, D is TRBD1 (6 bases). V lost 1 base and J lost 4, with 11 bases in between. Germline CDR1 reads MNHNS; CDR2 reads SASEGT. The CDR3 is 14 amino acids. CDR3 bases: TGTGCCAGCAGTGAAGACAGGGCTTCGTACGAGCAGTACTTC. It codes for CASSEDRASYEQYF.

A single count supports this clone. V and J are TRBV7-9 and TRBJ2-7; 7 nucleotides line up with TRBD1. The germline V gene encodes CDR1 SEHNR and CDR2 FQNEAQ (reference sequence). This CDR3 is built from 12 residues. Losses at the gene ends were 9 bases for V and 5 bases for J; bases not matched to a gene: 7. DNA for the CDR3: TGTGCCAGTGACAGGGTTGGCGACGAGCAGTACTTC. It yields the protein CASDRVGDEQYF.

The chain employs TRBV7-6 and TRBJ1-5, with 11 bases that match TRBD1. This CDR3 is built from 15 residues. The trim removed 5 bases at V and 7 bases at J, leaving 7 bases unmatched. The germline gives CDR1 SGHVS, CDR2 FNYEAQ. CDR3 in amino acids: CASSLRTGGGQPQHF. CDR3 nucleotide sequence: TGTGCCAGCAGCCTGAGGACAGGGGGCGGACAGCCCCAGCATTTT.

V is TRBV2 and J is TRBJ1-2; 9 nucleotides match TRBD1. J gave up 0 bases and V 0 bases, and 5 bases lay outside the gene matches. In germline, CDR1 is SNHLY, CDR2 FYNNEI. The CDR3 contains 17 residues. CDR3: CASSEAFGDRANYGYTF. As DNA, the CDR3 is TGTGCCAGCAGTGAAGCCTTCGGGGACAGGGCTAACTATGGCTACACCTTC.

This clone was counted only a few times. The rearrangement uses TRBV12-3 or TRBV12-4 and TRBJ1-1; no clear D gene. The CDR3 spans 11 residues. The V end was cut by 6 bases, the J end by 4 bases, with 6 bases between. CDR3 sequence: CASRRGTEAFF. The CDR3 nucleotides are TGTGCCAGCAGGCGGGGCACTGAAGCTTTCTTT.

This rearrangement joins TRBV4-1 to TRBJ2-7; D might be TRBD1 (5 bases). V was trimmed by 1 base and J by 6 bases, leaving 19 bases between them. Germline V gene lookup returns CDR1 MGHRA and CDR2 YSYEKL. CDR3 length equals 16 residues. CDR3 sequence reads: CASSQVAGNSASEQYF. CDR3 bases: TGCGCCAGCAGCCAAGTCGCAGGGAATAGTGCCAGCGAGCAGTACTTC.

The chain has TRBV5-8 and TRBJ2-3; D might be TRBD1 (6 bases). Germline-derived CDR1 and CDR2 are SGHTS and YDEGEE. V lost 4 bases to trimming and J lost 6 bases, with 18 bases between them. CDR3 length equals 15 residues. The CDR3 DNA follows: TGTGCCAGCAGCCCAGGGGTTCAGCTTACTGATACGCAGTATTTT. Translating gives CASSPGVQLTDTQYF.

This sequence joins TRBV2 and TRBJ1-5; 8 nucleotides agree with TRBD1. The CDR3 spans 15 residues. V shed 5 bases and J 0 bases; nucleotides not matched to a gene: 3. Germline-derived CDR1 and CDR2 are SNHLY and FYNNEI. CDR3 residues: CASSRDRGSNQPQHF. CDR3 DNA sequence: TGTGCCAGCAGTCGAGACAGGGGTAGCAATCAGCCCCAGCATTTT. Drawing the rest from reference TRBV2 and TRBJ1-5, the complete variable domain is EPEVTQTPSHQVTQMGQEVILRCVPISNHLYFYWYRQILGQKVEFLVSFYNNEISEKSEIFDDQFSVERPDGSNFTLKIRSTKLEDSAMYFCASSRDRGSNQPQHFGDGTRLSIL.

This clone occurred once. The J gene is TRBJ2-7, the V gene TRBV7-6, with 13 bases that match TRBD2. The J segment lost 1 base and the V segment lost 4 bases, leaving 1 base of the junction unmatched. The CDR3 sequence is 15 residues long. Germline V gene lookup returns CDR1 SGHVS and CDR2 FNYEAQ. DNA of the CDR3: TGTGCCAGCAGCTCGGGACTAGCGGGGTCCTACGAGCAGTACTTC. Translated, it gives CASSSGLAGSYEQYF. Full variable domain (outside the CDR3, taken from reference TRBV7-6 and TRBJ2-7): GAGVSQSPRYKVTKRGQDVALRCDPISGHVSLYWYRQALGQGPEFLTYFNYEAQQDKSGLPNDRFSAERPEGSISTLTIQRTEQRDSAMYRCASSSGLAGSYEQYFGPGTRLTVT.

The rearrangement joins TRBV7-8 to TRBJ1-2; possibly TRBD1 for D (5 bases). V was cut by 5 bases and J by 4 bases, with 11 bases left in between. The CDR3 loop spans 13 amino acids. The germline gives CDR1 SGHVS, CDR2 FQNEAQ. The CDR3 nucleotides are TGTGCCAGCAGCCGAGACGGGGGCTATGGCTACACCTTC. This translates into CASSRDGGYGYTF.

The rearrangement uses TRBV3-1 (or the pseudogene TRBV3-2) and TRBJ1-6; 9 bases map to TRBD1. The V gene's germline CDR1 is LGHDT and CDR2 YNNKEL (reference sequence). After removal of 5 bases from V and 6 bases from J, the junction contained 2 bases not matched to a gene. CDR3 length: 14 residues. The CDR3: CASSGTGSNSPLHF. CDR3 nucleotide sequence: TGTGCCAGCAGCGGGACAGGGAGTAATTCACCCCTCCACTTT.

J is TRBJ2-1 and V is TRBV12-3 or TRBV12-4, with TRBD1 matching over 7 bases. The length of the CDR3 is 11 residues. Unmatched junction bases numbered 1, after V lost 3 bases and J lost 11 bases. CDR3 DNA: TGTGCCAGCAGTTTCAGGGGGAAGCAGTTCTTC. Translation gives CASSFRGKQFF.

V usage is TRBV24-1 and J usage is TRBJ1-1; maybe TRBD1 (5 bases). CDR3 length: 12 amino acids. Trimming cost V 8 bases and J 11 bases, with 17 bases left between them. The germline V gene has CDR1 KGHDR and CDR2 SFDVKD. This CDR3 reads CATTIGGNRAFF. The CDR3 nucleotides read TGTGCCACCACCATTGGGGGGAATCGGGCTTTCTTT.

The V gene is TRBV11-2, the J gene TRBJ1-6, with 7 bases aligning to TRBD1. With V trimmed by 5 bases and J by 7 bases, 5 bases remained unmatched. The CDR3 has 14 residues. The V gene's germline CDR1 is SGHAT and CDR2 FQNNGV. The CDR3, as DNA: TGTGCCAGCAGCCAGACAGGGTCCAATTCACCCCTCCACTTT. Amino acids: CASSQTGSNSPLHF. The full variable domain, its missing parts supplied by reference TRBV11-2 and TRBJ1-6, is EAGVAQSPRYKIIEKRQSVAFWCNPISGHATLYWYQQILGQGPKLLIQFQNNGVVDDSQLPKDRFSAERLKGVDSTLKIQPAKLEDSAVYLCASSQTGSNSPLHFGNGTRLTVT.

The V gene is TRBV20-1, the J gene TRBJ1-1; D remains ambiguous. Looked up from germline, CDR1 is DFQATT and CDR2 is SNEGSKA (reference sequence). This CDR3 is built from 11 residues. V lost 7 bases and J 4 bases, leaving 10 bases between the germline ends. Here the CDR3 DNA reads TGCAGTGTCCTAGGCAGCACTGAAGCTTTCTTT. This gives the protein CSVLGSTEAFF.

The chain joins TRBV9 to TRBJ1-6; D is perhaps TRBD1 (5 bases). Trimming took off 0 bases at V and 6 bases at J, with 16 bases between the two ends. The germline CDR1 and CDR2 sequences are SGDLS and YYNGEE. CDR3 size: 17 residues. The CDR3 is CASSVGGGVRSNSPLHF. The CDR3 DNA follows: TGTGCCAGCAGCGTAGGGGGGGGTGTTAGAAGTAATTCACCCCTCCACTTT.

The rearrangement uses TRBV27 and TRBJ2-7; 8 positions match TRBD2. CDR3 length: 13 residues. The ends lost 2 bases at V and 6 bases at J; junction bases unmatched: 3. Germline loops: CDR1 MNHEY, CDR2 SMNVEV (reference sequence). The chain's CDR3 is CASSLGTSTEQYF. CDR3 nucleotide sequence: TGTGCCAGCAGTTTAGGGACTAGTACCGAGCAGTACTTC.

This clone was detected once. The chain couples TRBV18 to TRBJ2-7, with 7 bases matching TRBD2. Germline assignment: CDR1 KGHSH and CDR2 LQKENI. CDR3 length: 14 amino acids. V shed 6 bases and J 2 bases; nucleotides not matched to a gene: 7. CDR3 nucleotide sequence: TGTGCCAGCTCCCTAGGCGGGAGTACCTACGAGCAGTACTTC. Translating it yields CASSLGGSTYEQYF.